The 5 T cell receptor beta chains below were found in one sample sequenced in a study of vaccination and CD4 T cells after COVID-19 (dated by TCRdb to 2022 to 2024). Library method: PCR. Sequencing instrument: Illumina iSeq 100. TCR sequencing of DNA from cultured CD4+ T cells used the Oncomine TCR Beta short-read assay at the Johns Hopkins FTIC core. TCRdb trimmed public reads at Q25 via fastp, called clones via MiXCR and kept in-frame beta chains. When rows share a CDR3 protein, they turn into one entry using the most common DNA and genes. In this sample the table shows about 10,000 distinct CDR3 sequences, about 77% of which occur a single time. Of the sample, under 9.5% falls within the top ten clones. The treatment or condition label for this specimen denotes: roughly ten-day PBMC culture with coronavirus spike peptide pools or control peptides (ViraFEST assay). For these TCRs, the target antigens are not known.

Sequences were obtained from CD4+ T cells from blood, cultured in vitro. These receptor sequences come from a human donor who had recovered from COVID-19.

This clonotype has a single count. V usage is TRBV7-2 and J usage is TRBJ1-2; D call uncertain. Deletions cut 4 bases from V and 7 bases from J, with 10 bases between. This CDR3 has 12 residues. Germline loops: CDR1 SGHTA, CDR2 FQGNSA. In DNA, the CDR3 is TGTGCCAGCAGCTCCACAGTAAGTGGCTACACCTTC. Encoded protein: CASSSTVSGYTF.

This chain links TRBV6-1 with TRBJ2-1, with D uncertain. The ends were cut back, 6 bases at V and 0 bases at J, with 9 bases in the middle. This CDR3 has 14 amino acids. Germline assignment: CDR1 MNHNS and CDR2 SASEGT. CDR3 bases: TGTGCCAGCAGGGGGAAGAGCTCCTACAATGAGCAGTTCTTC. It translates to CASRGKSSYNEQFF.

CDR3 sequence reads: CASSLRSSGSSGINEQFF. CDR3 nucleotide sequence: TGTGCCAGCAGCTTAAGGTCCTCGGGCTCTAGCGGGATCAATGAGCAGTTCTTC. The V and J genes are TRBV7-3 and TRBJ2-1; 9 bases fit TRBD2. Germline V gene data show CDR1 as SGHTA and CDR2 as FQGTGA. The CDR3 runs 18 residues. Trimming took 1 base from V and 6 from J; bases not matched to a gene: 13.

This chain uses TRBV6-1 with TRBJ2-1, with no clear D. Looked up from germline, CDR1 is MNHNS and CDR2 is SASEGT. V lost 1 base to trimming and J lost 6 bases, with 13 bases between them. The CDR3 length is 15 residues. For the CDR3, the DNA is TGTGCCAGCAGTGAAGACCGAAGACCCCTCAATGAGCAGTTCTTC. This sequence encodes CASSEDRRPLNEQFF.

V gene TRBV20-1 combines with J gene TRBJ2-1, with 11 bases fitting TRBD2. The CDR3 totals 12 residues. V lost 5 bases, J lost 9 bases, and 3 bases stayed unmatched. Germline CDR1 and CDR2: DFQATT and SNEGSKA (reference sequence). The CDR3 sequence is CSAETSGSEQFF. The CDR3, as DNA: TGCAGTGCTGAAACTAGCGGGAGTGAGCAGTTCTTC.